This is a list of T cell receptor beta chains from one sample in a study of neurological immune-mediated disorders. TCRdb re-called the 5' RACE reads through MiXCR, storing one row per CDR3 protein. The sample yields 50,000 to 75,000 distinct CDR3 sequences, roughly 13% seen once. Specimen: PBMCs. The receptors come from a woman aged 60-70 years with HTLV-1-associated myelopathy (HAM/TSP). Each CDR3 is given with its conserved first and last residue. A D gene is named only where the DNA matches it firmly. The listing skips clone size in some rows; elsewhere it reads once, few, many or a size class.

CDR3nt: TGTGCCAGCAGCGTAGGTCCCACAGATACGCAGTATTTT; CDR3aa: CASSVGPTDTQYF; j_gene: TRBJ2-3; abundance: many; v_gene: TRBV9; d_gene: -
CDR3nt: TGCGCCAGCAGCCCAAGGACACGCACAGATACGCAGTATTTT; CDR3aa: CASSPRTRTDTQYF; j_gene: TRBJ2-3; abundance: many; v_gene: TRBV5-1; d_gene: -
CDR3nt: TGTGCCAGCAGCCACCAGGGGGACGAGCAGTACTTC; CDR3aa: CASSHQGDEQYF; j_gene: TRBJ2-7; abundance: many; v_gene: TRBV7-9; d_gene: TRBD1
CDR3nt: TGTGCCAGCAGCTTTAGCGGGAGGGCAGAGACCCAGTACTTC; CDR3aa: CASSFSGRAETQYF; j_gene: TRBJ2-5; abundance: many; v_gene: TRBV7-2; d_gene: TRBD2
CDR3nt: TGCAGTGCTAGAGATTGGGAGTCCTCTGGGGAAAAACTGTTTTTT; CDR3aa: CSARDWESSGEKLFF; j_gene: TRBJ1-4; abundance: many; v_gene: TRBV20-1; d_gene: -
CDR3nt: TGCGCCAGCAGCTTGGGGGCGAGTCCAAATGAGCAGTTCTTC; CDR3aa: CASSLGASPNEQFF; j_gene: TRBJ2-1; abundance: many; v_gene: TRBV5-1; d_gene: -
CDR3nt: TGCGCCAGCAGCTTGGGGTCTACGCAAGAGACCCAGTACTTC; CDR3aa: CASSLGSTQETQYF; j_gene: TRBJ2-5; abundance: many; v_gene: TRBV5-1; d_gene: -
CDR3nt: TGTGCCAGCAGCTTAGACCGGGGGCCCACAGATACGCAGTATTTT; CDR3aa: CASSLDRGPTDTQYF; j_gene: TRBJ2-3; abundance: -; v_gene: TRBV7-2; d_gene: -
CDR3nt: TGCAGTGCTCTCTCGCGGGTGTCGCCCCACTACGAGCAGTACTTC; CDR3aa: CSALSRVSPHYEQYF; j_gene: TRBJ2-7; abundance: -; v_gene: TRBV20-1; d_gene: -
CDR3nt: TGTGCCAGCAGTTTAGTGTCGCAGGGGGAAAAACTGTTTTTT; CDR3aa: CASSLVSQGEKLFF; j_gene: TRBJ1-4; abundance: once; v_gene: TRBV28; d_gene: -
CDR3nt: TGTGCCAGCAGCCCCCGCACAGATACGCAGTATTTT; CDR3aa: CASSPRTDTQYF; j_gene: TRBJ2-3; abundance: many; v_gene: TRBV7-6; d_gene: -
CDR3nt: TGCAGCTCCACCTCCGGGACAAACTACGAGCAGTACTTC; CDR3aa: CSSTSGTNYEQYF; j_gene: TRBJ2-7; abundance: -; v_gene: TRBV29-1; d_gene: -
CDR3nt: TGCGCCAGCAGCTTGGCCATGGGATATAATACTGAAGCTTTCTTT; CDR3aa: CASSLAMGYNTEAFF; j_gene: TRBJ1-1; abundance: many; v_gene: TRBV5-1; d_gene: -
CDR3nt: TGTGCCAGCAGCTTCCGAGCTGACAGACCCCAAGAGACCCAGTACTTC; CDR3aa: CASSFRADRPQETQYF; j_gene: TRBJ2-5; abundance: many; v_gene: TRBV11-2; d_gene: -
CDR3nt: TGCGCCAGCAGCTTGTGGGGACAGGCTTCAGATACGCAGTATTTT; CDR3aa: CASSLWGQASDTQYF; j_gene: TRBJ2-3; abundance: many; v_gene: TRBV5-1; d_gene: TRBD1
CDR3nt: TGTGCCAGCTCACCTGGACTCACTAACACTGAAGCTTTCTTT; CDR3aa: CASSPGLTNTEAFF; j_gene: TRBJ1-1; abundance: many; v_gene: TRBV18; d_gene: -
CDR3nt: TGTGCCAGCAGCCCCTCGGGCACTGAAGCTTTCTTT; CDR3aa: CASSPSGTEAFF; j_gene: TRBJ1-1; abundance: many; v_gene: TRBV3-1; d_gene: -
CDR3nt: TGCGCCAGCAGCATCGGACACTCCTACGAGCAGTACTTC; CDR3aa: CASSIGHSYEQYF; j_gene: TRBJ2-7; abundance: many; v_gene: TRBV5-1; d_gene: -
CDR3nt: TGCGCCAGCAGCTTAAGCGGAGAGCCCCAGTACTTC; CDR3aa: CASSLSGEPQYF; j_gene: TRBJ2-5; abundance: many; v_gene: TRBV5-1; d_gene: -
CDR3nt: TGTGCCACGTGGGAACGTGGAATTACCTACGAGCAGTACTTC; CDR3aa: CATWERGITYEQYF; j_gene: TRBJ2-7; abundance: -; v_gene: TRBV6-6; d_gene: -
CDR3nt: TGTGCCAGCAGTGACTCCAGGGCGAAAGGGCAGCCCCAGCATTTT; CDR3aa: CASSDSRAKGQPQHF; j_gene: TRBJ1-5; abundance: many; v_gene: TRBV2; d_gene: -
CDR3nt: TGTGCCAGCAACAGGGATAGCAATCAGCCCCAGCATTTT; CDR3aa: CASNRDSNQPQHF; j_gene: TRBJ1-5; abundance: many; v_gene: TRBV12-3/TRBV12-4; d_gene: -